The next 32 T cell receptor beta chains were all read from a single sample in a study of cytomegalovirus exposure and HLA in healthy donors. Primers: 60 Vbeta forward and 13 Jbeta reverse. Profiled with immunoSEQ multiplex PCR; TCRdb holds only in-frame clones, not every one. This table holds around 180,000 clones, over 70% found once. Sequenced material: PBMCs. The receptors derive from a woman aged 45 to 65 in good health and CMV-seronegative.

V usage is TRBV5-6 and J usage is TRBJ2-3; TRBD1 agrees at 11 bases. The CDR3 spans 17 residues. Germline V gene sequence: CDR1 SGHDT, CDR2 YYEEEE. The trim removed 4 bases at V and 5 bases at J, leaving 12 bases unmatched. This CDR3 reads CASSGRGKGTGGDTQYF. CDR3 sequence (DNA): TGTGCCAGCAGCGGCCGGGGGAAAGGGACAGGGGGAGATACGCAGTATTTT.

This clone was observed a single time. This sequence joins TRBV5-1 and TRBJ2-7, with TRBD2 matching over 7 bases. Germline assignment: CDR1 SGHRS and CDR2 YFSETQ. V shed 4 bases and J 7 bases; nucleotides not matched to a gene: 11. This CDR3 contains 14 residues. Written as DNA, the CDR3 is TGCGCCAGCAGCCCTGGGACTACCACTCGGGAGCAGTACTTC. Residues: CASSPGTTTREQYF.

The chain employs TRBV7-6 and TRBJ2-2; TRBD2 matches at 9 bases. The germline V gene encodes CDR1 SGHVS and CDR2 FNYEAQ. Losses at the gene ends were 5 bases for V and 2 bases for J; bases not matched to a gene: 6. The CDR3 has 16 residues. The CDR3 loop reads CASSTFSGGNTGELFF. In nucleotides, the CDR3 is TGTGCCAGCAGCACGTTTAGCGGGGGAAACACCGGGGAGCTGTTTTTT.

The chain uses TRBV9 and TRBJ2-2; no clear D. V was trimmed by 4 bases and J by 7 bases, leaving 8 bases between them. Germline CDR1 is SGDLS and CDR2 is YYNGEE. The CDR3 is made up of 12 amino acids. CDR3 sequence reads: CASSPSYGELFF. The CDR3 DNA follows: TGTGCCAGCAGCCCATCCTACGGGGAGCTGTTTTTT.

This chain links TRBV6-6 with TRBJ2-1, with 9 bases matching TRBD2. Trimming cost V 2 bases and J 7 bases; bases outside gene matches: 6. Germline assignment: CDR1 MNHNY and CDR2 SVGAGI (reference sequence). The CDR3 is 15 amino acids. The CDR3 DNA is TGTGCCAGCAGTTACGGGGCGGGAGGGCAGAATGAGCAGTTCTTC. Its protein product is CASSYGAGGQNEQFF.

On this clone itself: The conserved final phenylalanine or tryptophan is absent from the CDR3, which likely points to a read error. The DNA is left out, because the CDR3 cannot be placed on it with certainty; the CDR3 is given as TCRdb lists it. The chain links TRBV9 to TRBJ1-2; the DNA was not used to check the table's D call, TRBD1. From germline, CDR1 is SGDLS and CDR2 YYNGEE. The CDR3 contains 11 residues when both ends are counted. This chain's CDR3 is CARPQSGGLLE.

This rearrangement joins TRBV2 to TRBJ1-4; 8 bases line up with TRBD1. Trimming cost V 3 bases and J 5 bases; bases outside gene matches: 2. The germline V gene has CDR1 SNHLY and CDR2 FYNNEI. The CDR3 has 14 amino acids. The CDR3 DNA reads TGTGCCAGCAGTGAGGCAGGGGGCAATGAAAAACTGTTTTTT. It codes for CASSEAGGNEKLFF.

This chain uses TRBV11-3 with TRBJ2-1, with a possible D match to TRBD2 (6 bases). The CDR3 totals 16 residues. Germline-derived CDR1 and CDR2 are SGHNT and YENEEA. V lost 1 base and J 2 bases, leaving 12 bases between the germline ends. CDR3 loop: CASSLGGGETYNEQFF. The CDR3 DNA is TGTGCCAGCAGCTTAGGGGGCGGGGAGACCTACAATGAGCAGTTCTTC.

The chain uses TRBV28 and TRBJ2-3; 15 positions match TRBD2. The CDR3 runs 17 residues. Germline trimming cut 5 bases from V and 3 bases from J; bases unmatched to any gene: 6. Per the germline V gene, CDR1 is MDHEN and CDR2 is SYDVKM. The CDR3 loop is CASSLTGTSGRTDTQYF. The DNA of the CDR3 is TGTGCCAGCAGTCTAACTGGGACTAGCGGGAGGACAGATACGCAGTATTTT.

This chain joins TRBV5-8 and TRBJ2-4; 8 nucleotides match TRBD1. Trimming cost V 2 bases and J 7 bases; bases outside gene matches: 5. Germline assignment: CDR1 SGHTS and CDR2 YDEGEE. This CDR3 contains 14 residues. The CDR3 coding sequence is TGTGCCAGCAGCTTTGGCAGGGGGCAGAACATTCAGTACTTC. Protein product: CASSFGRGQNIQYF.

The chain joins TRBV19 to TRBJ2-3, with unresolved D. The CDR3 runs to 15 residues. The germline V and J ends were trimmed by 3 bases and 0 bases, with 10 bases remaining between them. CDR1 is LNHDA, CDR2 SQIVND, per germline (reference sequence). In nucleotides, the CDR3 is TGTGCCAGTAGTATCGTAGCCGGTAGCACAGATACGCAGTATTTT. It translates to CASSIVAGSTDTQYF. Combining the CDR3 with reference TRBV19 and TRBJ2-3 gives the whole variable domain DGGITQSPKYLFRKEGQNVTLSCEQNLNHDAMYWYRQDPGQGLRLIYYSQIVNDFQKGDIAEGYSVSREKKESFPLTVTSAQKNPTAFYLCASSIVAGSTDTQYFGPGTRLTVL.

The chain employs TRBV6-6 and TRBJ2-3, with D possibly matching TRBD2 (6 bases). Germline V CDR1 and CDR2: MNHNY, SVGAGI (reference sequence). Trimming took 2 bases from V and 1 from J, leaving 10 bases between them. The CDR3 runs 15 residues. CDR3 DNA: TGTGCCAGCAGTTACAGGCGGGGCGGCACAGATACGCAGTATTTT. Protein: CASSYRRGGTDTQYF.

The V and J genes are TRBV4-1 and TRBJ1-5, with D unclear. This CDR3 spans 16 amino acids. V was cut by 1 base and J by 10 bases, with 20 bases left in between. CDR1 MGHRA and CDR2 YSYEKL come from the germline V gene. Here the CDR3 DNA reads TGCGCCAGCAGCCAAGTCGACATTTCCCTGGATCGTCCCCAGCATTTT. Amino acids: CASSQVDISLDRPQHF.

This chain links TRBV27 with TRBJ1-1, with TRBD1 as a possible D gene (6 bases). CDR1 is MNHEY and CDR2 is SMNVEV in the germline V gene (reference sequence). The CDR3 loop spans 13 amino acids. Between the trimmed V and J ends, which lost 9 bases and 1 base, there was a span of 12 bases. This CDR3 is CASQARGNTEAFF. CDR3 nucleotides: TGTGCCAGTCAAGCCAGGGGGAACACTGAAGCTTTCTTT.

J is TRBJ2-5 and V is TRBV13; TRBD2 matches at 8 bases. Germline V gene sequence: CDR1 PRHDT, CDR2 FYEKMQ (reference sequence). Trimming cost V 3 bases and J 0 bases; bases outside gene matches: 9. CDR3 length: 17 residues. CDR3 region: CASSFLTGTSHQETQYF. The CDR3, as DNA: TGTGCCAGCAGCTTTCTCACCGGGACTAGTCACCAAGAGACCCAGTACTTC.

The J gene is TRBJ2-1, the V gene TRBV6-1; 10 positions agree with TRBD2. The length of the CDR3 is 15 residues. In germline, CDR1 is MNHNS, CDR2 SASEGT. J was trimmed by 8 bases and V by 10 bases; bases with no gene match: 14. CDR3 in amino acids: CAISSGGPPRDEQFF. The CDR3 DNA sequence: TGTGCCATCTCTAGCGGGGGACCCCCGCGGGATGAGCAGTTCTTC.

This chain joins TRBV29-1 and TRBJ2-5; 8 positions match TRBD1. The DNA end is a closer match to TRBJ2-7, so the J assignment may be wrong. The V gene's germline CDR1 is SQVTM and CDR2 ANQGSEA. This CDR3 is 13 amino acids long. CDR3 loop: CSVVWDRLYEQYF. CDR3 DNA: TGCAGCGTTGTGTGGGACAGGCTCTACGAGCAGTACTTC.

The chain uses TRBV7-2 and TRBJ2-5; a weak D match, TRBD2 (6 bases). The length of the CDR3 is 14 residues. Trimming took off 5 bases at V and 1 base at J, with 11 bases between the two ends. Germline assignment: CDR1 SGHTA and CDR2 FQGNSA. CDR3 sequence reads: CASSPGGTQETQYF. CDR3 in DNA: TGTGCCAGCAGCCCGGGCGGGACCCAAGAGACCCAGTACTTC.

The chain recombines TRBV28 with TRBJ2-7; 10 bases are shared with TRBD2. Per the germline V gene, CDR1 is MDHEN and CDR2 is SYDVKM. Germline trimming cut 1 base from V and 3 bases from J; bases unmatched to any gene: 6. The CDR3 has 16 residues. CDR3 loop: CASSLFGTSAGYEQYF. Written as DNA, the CDR3 is TGTGCCAGCAGTTTATTCGGGACTAGCGCGGGCTACGAGCAGTACTTC.

The V call is TRBV18, the J call TRBJ2-5, with a weak D call TRBD2 (6 bases). V lost 5 bases and J lost 5, with 15 bases in between. The CDR3 is 14 residues long. The germline CDR1 and CDR2 sequences are KGHSH and LQKENI. As DNA, the CDR3 is TGTGCCAGCTCATTCGCTATGGAGGGGGAGACCCAGTACTTC. Its protein product is CASSFAMEGETQYF.

The chain links TRBV5-4 to TRBJ1-1; maybe TRBD1 (6 bases). The germline V and J ends were trimmed by 7 bases and 1 base, with 17 bases remaining between them. CDR1 and CDR2 from the germline V gene are SGHNT and YYREEE (reference sequence). This CDR3 has 15 residues. The CDR3 region has the DNA TGTGCCAGCTTGCGCAGGGGAAGGAAGAACACTGAAGCTTTCTTT. This gives the protein CASLRRGRKNTEAFF.

V usage is TRBV7-6 and J usage is TRBJ2-1, with TRBD2 identical over 7 bases. Per the germline V gene, CDR1 is SGHVS and CDR2 is FNYEAQ. The CDR3 has 13 residues. V gave up 2 bases and J gave up 7 bases; unmatched junction bases: 2. CDR3 sequence (DNA): TGTGCCAGCAGCTTATTGGGGGGGAATGAGCAGTTCTTC. Its protein is CASSLLGGNEQFF.

This chain connects TRBV4-1 to TRBJ2-3, with 11 bases that match TRBD2. The CDR3 has 16 amino acids. Germline values: CDR1 MGHRA, CDR2 YSYEKL. Trimming took 1 base from V and 6 from J; bases not matched to a gene: 6. This CDR3 reads CASSQATSGRSDTQYF. The DNA for the CDR3 is TGCGCCAGCAGCCAAGCTACTAGCGGGAGATCTGATACGCAGTATTTT.

The rearrangement links TRBV4-1 to TRBJ2-2; 7 nucleotides agree with TRBD2. Trimming at V came to 2 bases and at J to 0 bases, leaving 3 bases not matched to a gene. The germline gives CDR1 MGHRA, CDR2 YSYEKL. This CDR3 comprises 16 residues. In nucleotides, the CDR3 is TGCGCCAGCAGCCAAAGGACTAGAACGAACACCGGGGAGCTGTTTTTT. Protein product: CASSQRTRTNTGELFF.

This chain uses TRBV19 with TRBJ1-1, with D unresolved. With 5 bases removed from V and 1 base from J, the gap between germline ends came to 8 bases. The length of the CDR3 is 13 residues. CDR1 and CDR2 from the germline V gene are LNHDA and SQIVND (reference sequence). Written as DNA, the CDR3 is TGTGCCAGTAGTGAACAGACGAACACTGAAGCTTTCTTT. Its translation is CASSEQTNTEAFF.

The chain links TRBV7-9 to TRBJ1-1; D is unresolved. CDR1 is SEHNR and CDR2 is FQNEAQ in the germline V gene (reference sequence). This CDR3 is 13 amino acids long. Between the trimmed V and J ends, which lost 7 bases and 4 bases, there was a span of 13 bases. This chain's CDR3 is CASKTTEGTEAFF. The CDR3 DNA reads TGTGCCAGCAAGACGACCGAGGGCACTGAAGCTTTCTTT.

The chain has TRBV28 and TRBJ1-5; D ambiguous. With 7 bases removed from V and 12 bases from J, the gap between germline ends came to 19 bases. Germline V gives CDR1 MDHEN, CDR2 SYDVKM. This CDR3 contains 13 residues. CDR3 bases: TGTGCCAGCACGTCCCTCCCCCAGGCGCACCAGCATTTT. Its translation: CASTSLPQAHQHF. Variable domain in full (rest from reference TRBV28 and TRBJ1-5): DVKVTQSSRYLVKRTGEKVFLECVQDMDHENMFWYRQDPGLGLRLIYFSYDVKMKEKGDIPEGYSVSREKKERFSLILESASTNQTSMYLCASTSLPQAHQHFGDGTRLSIL.

The gene calls are TRBV6-1 and TRBJ2-2; possibly TRBD2 for D (5 bases). The CDR3 is 13 amino acids. With 7 bases removed from V and 4 bases from J, the gap between germline ends came to 10 bases. Germline V gives CDR1 MNHNS, CDR2 SASEGT. CDR3 bases: TGTGCCAGCATCCTTAGCGCCACCGGGGAGCTGTTTTTT. Protein: CASILSATGELFF.

This sequence joins TRBV6-5 and TRBJ1-5; TRBD1 matches 8 bases. Looked up from germline, CDR1 is MNHEY and CDR2 is SVGAGI. The CDR3 is 14 residues long. The V segment lost 6 bases and the J segment 3 bases; nucleotides outside the gene matches: 4. CDR3 coding DNA: TGTGCCAGCAGGCCGACAGGGGCCAATCAGCCCCAGCATTTT. Encoded protein: CASRPTGANQPQHF.

A single count supports this clone. V usage is TRBV5-4 and J usage is TRBJ2-7, with TRBD2 identical over 8 bases. Germline V gene data show CDR1 as SGHNT and CDR2 as YYREEE (reference sequence). The ends lost 3 bases at V and 3 bases at J; junction bases unmatched: 5. The CDR3 extends over 14 amino acids. CDR3 nucleotide sequence: TGTGCCAGCAGCTCGGGGGGGGGCGACTACGAGCAGTACTTC. Its protein is CASSSGGGDYEQYF. The full variable domain, rest sourced from reference TRBV5-4 and TRBJ2-7, is ETGVTQSPTHLIKTRGQQVTLRCSSQSGHNTVSWYQQALGQGPQFIFQYYREEENGRGNFPPRFSGLQFPNYSSELNVNALELDDSALYLCASSSGGGDYEQYFGPGTRLTVT.

V gene TRBV25-1 combines with J gene TRBJ1-2; TRBD1 matches 8 bases. J lost 5 bases, V lost 2 bases, and 7 bases had no gene match. This CDR3 is built from 15 residues. CDR1 is MGHDK and CDR2 is SYGVNS in the germline V gene. The CDR3 protein is CASSEGDRPRYGYTF. The DNA for the CDR3 is TGTGCCAGCAGTGAAGGGGACAGGCCCAGGTATGGCTACACCTTC.

This chain connects TRBV7-8 to TRBJ2-6; 10 bases are shared with TRBD1. The CDR3 length is 11 residues. Germline V gene sequence: CDR1 SGHVS, CDR2 FQNEAQ. J lost 15 bases, V lost 11 bases, and 7 bases had no gene match. CDR3 coding DNA: TGTGCCGGAAAGACAGGGGGCGACCTGACTTTC. It encodes CAGKTGGDLTF.